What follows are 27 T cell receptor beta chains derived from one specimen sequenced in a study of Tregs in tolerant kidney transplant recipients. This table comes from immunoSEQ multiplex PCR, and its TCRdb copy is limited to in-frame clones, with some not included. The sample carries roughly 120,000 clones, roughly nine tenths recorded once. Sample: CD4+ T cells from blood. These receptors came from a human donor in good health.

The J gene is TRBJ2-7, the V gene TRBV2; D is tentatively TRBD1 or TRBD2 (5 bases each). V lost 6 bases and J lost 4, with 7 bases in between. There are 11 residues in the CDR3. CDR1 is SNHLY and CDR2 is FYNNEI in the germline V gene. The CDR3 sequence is CASSEGYEQYF. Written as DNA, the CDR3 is TGTGCCAGCAGCGAGGGGTACGAGCAGTACTTC.

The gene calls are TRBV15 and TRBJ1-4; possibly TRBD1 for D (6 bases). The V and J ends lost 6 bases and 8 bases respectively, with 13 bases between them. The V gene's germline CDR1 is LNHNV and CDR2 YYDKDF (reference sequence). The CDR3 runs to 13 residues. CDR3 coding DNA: TGTGCCACCAGTTGGGGGCGAAGGGAAAAACTGTTTTTT. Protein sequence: CATSWGRREKLFF.

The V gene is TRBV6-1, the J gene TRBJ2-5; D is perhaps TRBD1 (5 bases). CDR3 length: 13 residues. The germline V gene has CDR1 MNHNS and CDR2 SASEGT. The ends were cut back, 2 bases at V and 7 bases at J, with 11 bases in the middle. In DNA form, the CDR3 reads TGTGCCAGCAGTGAAATCTCAGGGTTGACCCAGTACTTC. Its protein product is CASSEISGLTQYF.

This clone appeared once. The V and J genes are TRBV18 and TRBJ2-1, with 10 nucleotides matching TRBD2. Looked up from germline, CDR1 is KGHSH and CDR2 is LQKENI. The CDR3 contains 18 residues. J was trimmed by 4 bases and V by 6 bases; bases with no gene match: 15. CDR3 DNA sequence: TGTGCCAGCTCCCGGACAGGGACCAGCGGGGGGGGATACAATGAGCAGTTCTTC. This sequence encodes CASSRTGTSGGGYNEQFF.

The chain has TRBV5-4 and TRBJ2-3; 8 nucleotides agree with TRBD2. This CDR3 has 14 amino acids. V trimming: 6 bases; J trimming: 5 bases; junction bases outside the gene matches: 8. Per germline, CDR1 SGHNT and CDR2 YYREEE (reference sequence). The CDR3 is CASTPGTRGDTQYF. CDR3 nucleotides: TGTGCCAGCACCCCAGGGACTAGGGGAGATACGCAGTATTTT. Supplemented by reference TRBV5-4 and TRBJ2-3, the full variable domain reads ETGVTQSPTHLIKTRGQQVTLRCSSQSGHNTVSWYQQALGQGPQFIFQYYREEENGRGNFPPRFSGLQFPNYSSELNVNALELDDSALYLCASTPGTRGDTQYFGPGTRLTVL.

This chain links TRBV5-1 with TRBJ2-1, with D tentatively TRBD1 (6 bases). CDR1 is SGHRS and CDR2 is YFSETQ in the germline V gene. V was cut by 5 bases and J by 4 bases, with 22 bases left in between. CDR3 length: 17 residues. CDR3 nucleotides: TGCGCCAGCAGTTCTCAGGGGTCAACAGAATATTACAATGAGCAGTTCTTC. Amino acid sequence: CASSSQGSTEYYNEQFF.

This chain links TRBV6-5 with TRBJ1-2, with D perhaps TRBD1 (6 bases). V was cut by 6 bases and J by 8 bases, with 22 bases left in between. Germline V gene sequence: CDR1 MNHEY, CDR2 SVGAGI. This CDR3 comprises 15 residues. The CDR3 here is CASRSRDIAAGGYTF. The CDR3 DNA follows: TGTGCCAGCAGAAGCCGGGACATAGCTGCTGGAGGCTACACCTTC.

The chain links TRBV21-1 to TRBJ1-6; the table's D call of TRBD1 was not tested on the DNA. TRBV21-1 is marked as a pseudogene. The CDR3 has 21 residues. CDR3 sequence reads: CASSHRNEGTGGSSYNSPLHF. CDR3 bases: TGTGCCAGCAGCCACCGTAATGAGGGGACAGGGGGAAGCTCCTATAATTCACCCCTCCACTTT.

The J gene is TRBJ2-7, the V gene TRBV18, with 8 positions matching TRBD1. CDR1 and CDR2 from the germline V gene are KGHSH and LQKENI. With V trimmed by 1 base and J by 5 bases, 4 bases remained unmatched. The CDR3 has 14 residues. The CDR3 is CASSPRDRGHEQYF. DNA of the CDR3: TGTGCCAGCTCACCACGCGACAGGGGCCACGAGCAGTACTTC.

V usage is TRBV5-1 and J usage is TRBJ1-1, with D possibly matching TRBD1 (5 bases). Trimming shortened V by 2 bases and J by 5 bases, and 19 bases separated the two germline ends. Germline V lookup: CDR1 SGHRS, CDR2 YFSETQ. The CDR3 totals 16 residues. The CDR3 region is CASSLSDYLRGTEAFF. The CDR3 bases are TGCGCCAGCAGCTTAAGCGACTATCTACGGGGGACTGAAGCTTTCTTT.

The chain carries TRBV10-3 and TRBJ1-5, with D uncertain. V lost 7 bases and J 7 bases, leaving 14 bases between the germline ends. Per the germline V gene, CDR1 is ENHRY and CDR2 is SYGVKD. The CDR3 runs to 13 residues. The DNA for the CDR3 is TGTGCCATCACCGAGGCCCCCGGGCAGCCCCAGCATTTT. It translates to CAITEAPGQPQHF.

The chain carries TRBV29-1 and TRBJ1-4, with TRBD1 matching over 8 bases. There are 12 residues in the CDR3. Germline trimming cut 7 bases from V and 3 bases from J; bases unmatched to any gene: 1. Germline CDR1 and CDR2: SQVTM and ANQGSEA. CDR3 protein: CSGQGPNEKLFF. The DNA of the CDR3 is TGCAGCGGACAGGGGCCTAATGAAAAACTGTTTTTT.

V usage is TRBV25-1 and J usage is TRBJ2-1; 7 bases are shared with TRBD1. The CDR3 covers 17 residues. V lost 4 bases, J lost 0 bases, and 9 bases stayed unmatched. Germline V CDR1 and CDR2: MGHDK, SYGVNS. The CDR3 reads CASSGGNRGSSYNEQFF. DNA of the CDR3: TGTGCCAGCAGTGGTGGGAACAGGGGAAGCTCCTACAATGAGCAGTTCTTC.

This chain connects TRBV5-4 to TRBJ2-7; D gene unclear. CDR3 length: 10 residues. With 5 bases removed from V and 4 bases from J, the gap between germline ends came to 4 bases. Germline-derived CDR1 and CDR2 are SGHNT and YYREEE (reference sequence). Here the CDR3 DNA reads TGTGCCAGCAGTCGTTACGAGCAGTACTTC. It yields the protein CASSRYEQYF.

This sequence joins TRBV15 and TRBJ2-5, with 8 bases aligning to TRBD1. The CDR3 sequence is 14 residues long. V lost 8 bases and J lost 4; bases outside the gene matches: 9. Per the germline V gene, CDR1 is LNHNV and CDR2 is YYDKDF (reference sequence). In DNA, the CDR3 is TGTGCCACCCGTCTCCAGGGGGCAGGAGAGACCCAGTACTTC. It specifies CATRLQGAGETQYF.

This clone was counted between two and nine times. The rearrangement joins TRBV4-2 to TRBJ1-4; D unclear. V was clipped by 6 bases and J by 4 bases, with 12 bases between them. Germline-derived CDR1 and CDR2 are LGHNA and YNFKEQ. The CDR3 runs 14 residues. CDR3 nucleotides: TGTGCCAGCAGGTTCAGGTGGGGTAATGAAAAACTGTTTTTT. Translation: CASRFRWGNEKLFF.

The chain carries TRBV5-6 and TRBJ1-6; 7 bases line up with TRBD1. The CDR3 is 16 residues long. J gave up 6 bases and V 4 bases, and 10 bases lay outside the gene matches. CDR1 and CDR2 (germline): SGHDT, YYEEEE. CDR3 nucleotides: TGTGCCAGCAGCGGAACCGGGACAGAGGGTAATTCACCCCTCCACTTT. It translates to CASSGTGTEGNSPLHF.

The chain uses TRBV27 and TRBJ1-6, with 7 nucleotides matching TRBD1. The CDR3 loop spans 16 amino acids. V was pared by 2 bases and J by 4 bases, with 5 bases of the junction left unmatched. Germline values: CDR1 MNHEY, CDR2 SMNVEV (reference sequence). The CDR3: CASSLVPGGYNSPLHF. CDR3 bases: TGTGCCAGCAGTTTAGTACCAGGGGGTTATAATTCACCCCTCCACTTT.

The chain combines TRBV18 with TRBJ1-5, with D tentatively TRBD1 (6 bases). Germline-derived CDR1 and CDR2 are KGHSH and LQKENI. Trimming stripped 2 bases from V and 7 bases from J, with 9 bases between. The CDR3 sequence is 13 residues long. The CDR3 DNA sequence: TGTGCCAGCTCACCAGGGACAAGCCAGCCCCAGCATTTT. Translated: CASSPGTSQPQHF.

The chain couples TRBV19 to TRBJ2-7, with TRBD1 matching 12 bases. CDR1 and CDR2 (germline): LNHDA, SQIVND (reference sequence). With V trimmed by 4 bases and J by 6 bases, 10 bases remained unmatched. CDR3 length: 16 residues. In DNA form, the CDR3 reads TGTGCCAGTAGTAAGGGACAGGGGGCGCGTTTGTCCGAGCAGTACTTC. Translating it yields CASSKGQGARLSEQYF.

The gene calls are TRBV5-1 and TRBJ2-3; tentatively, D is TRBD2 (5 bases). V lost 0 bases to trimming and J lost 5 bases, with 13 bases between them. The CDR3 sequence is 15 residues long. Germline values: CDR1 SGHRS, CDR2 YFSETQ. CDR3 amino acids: CASSLGNREGDTQYF. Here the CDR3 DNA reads TGCGCCAGCAGCTTGGGGAACAGAGAGGGAGATACGCAGTATTTT.

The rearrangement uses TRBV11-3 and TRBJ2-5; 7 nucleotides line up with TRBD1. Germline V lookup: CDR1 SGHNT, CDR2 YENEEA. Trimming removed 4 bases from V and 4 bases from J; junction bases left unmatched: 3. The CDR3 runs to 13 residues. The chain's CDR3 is CASSSNRGETQYF. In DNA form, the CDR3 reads TGTGCCAGCAGCTCAAACAGGGGAGAGACCCAGTACTTC. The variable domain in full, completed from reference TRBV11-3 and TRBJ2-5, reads EAGVVQSPRYKIIEKKQPVAFWCNPISGHNTLYWYLQNLGQGPELLIRYENEEAVDDSQLPKDRFSAERLKGVDSTLKIQPAELGDSAVYLCASSSNRGETQYFGPGTRLLVL.

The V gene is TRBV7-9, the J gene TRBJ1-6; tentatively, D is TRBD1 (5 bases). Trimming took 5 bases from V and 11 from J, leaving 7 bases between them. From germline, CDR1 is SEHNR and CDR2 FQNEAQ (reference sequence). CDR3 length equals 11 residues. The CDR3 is CASSQGAPLHF. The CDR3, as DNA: TGTGCCAGCAGCCAAGGGGCACCCCTCCACTTT.

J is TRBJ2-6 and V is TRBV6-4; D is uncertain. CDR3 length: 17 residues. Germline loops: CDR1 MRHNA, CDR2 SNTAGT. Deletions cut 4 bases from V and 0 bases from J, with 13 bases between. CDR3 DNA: TGTGCCAGCAGTGCGGCTCCTCTTAGCTCTGGGGCCAACGTCCTGACTTTC. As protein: CASSAAPLSSGANVLTF.

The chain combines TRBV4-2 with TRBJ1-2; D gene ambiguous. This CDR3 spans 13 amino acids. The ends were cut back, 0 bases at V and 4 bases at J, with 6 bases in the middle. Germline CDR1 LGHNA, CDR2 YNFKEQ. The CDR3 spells CASSQEISYGYTF. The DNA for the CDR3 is TGTGCCAGCAGCCAAGAGATTTCCTATGGCTACACCTTC.

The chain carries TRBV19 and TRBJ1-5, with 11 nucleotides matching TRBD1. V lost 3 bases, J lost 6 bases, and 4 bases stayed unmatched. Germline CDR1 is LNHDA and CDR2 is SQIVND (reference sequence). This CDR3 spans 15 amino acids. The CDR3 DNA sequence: TGTGCCAGTAGTATGGGGACAGGGGGAAGTCAGCCCCAGCATTTT. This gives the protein CASSMGTGGSQPQHF.

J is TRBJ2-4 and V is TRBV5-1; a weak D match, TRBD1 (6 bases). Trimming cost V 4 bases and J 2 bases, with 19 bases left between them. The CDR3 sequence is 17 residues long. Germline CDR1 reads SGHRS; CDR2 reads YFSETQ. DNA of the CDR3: TGCGCCAGCAGCCCGGACTGGGGGCTGGGGACCAAAAACATTCAGTACTTC. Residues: CASSPDWGLGTKNIQYF.